The present entry profiles one T cell receptor beta chain with its context. Source study methods: Without quality scores, immunoSEQ junctional reads could not be filtered like full-length reads. Repertoires were generated with immunoSEQ multiplex PCR, while TCRdb's copy carries only in-frame clones and drops some. V, J and clone size are those of that table, while D and trimming were read from the DNA. Among approximately 480,000 clones listed, about three quarters were seen once. Each unsorted sample relied on about 90 million PBMCs as its source of genomic DNA. This sample is drawn from a study of shared clonotypes between healthy human individuals. There are 13 residues in the CDR3. Germline loops: CDR1 SQVTM, CDR2 ANQGSEA.

This chain uses TRBV29-1 with TRBJ2-5, with TRBD1 matching 9 bases. With the DNA end fitting TRBJ2-7 better, the J assignment may be wrong. The sample taken for sequencing was PBMCs. The TCR originated in a woman between 40 and 55 years old in good health. Some clones in this sample may be carry-over from other donors' samples. CDR3 loop: CSVELDRGYEQYF. For the CDR3, the DNA is TGCAGCGTTGAACTGGACAGGGGTTACGAGCAGTACTTC.